This TCR beta chain was observed in a study of cytomegalovirus exposure and HLA in healthy donors. Study observations and caveats: In vitro confirmation showed a few CMV-associated chains to be CMV antigen specific. High specificity and sensitivity for cytomegalovirus status were reported for the classifier. According to a subsequent analysis, TCR clusters identified in the first cohort showed a tendency to co-occur across the approximately 120 validation repertoires.

Sequenced by immunoSEQ multiplex PCR; TCRdb stores in-frame clones only, minus some. The data show over 200,000 clones, almost 90% seen once. Notes on this clone: The target antigen is unknown.

The CDR3 covers 15 residues. The germline V gene has CDR1 SNHLY and CDR2 FYNNEI. The ends lost 6 bases at V and 5 bases at J; junction bases unmatched: 9. The study drew the donors from its approximately 120-subject validation cohort, separate from the approximately 690-subject first cohort. The chain carries TRBV2 and TRBJ2-2, with 7 nucleotides matching TRBD1. Sequences were obtained from PBMCs. The clonotype was recovered from a woman aged 18-35 years in good health and CMV-seronegative. CDR3 bases: TGTGCCAGCAGGAAAGGGACAGTCTTAACCGGGGAGCTGTTTTTT. Its protein is CASRKGTVLTGELFF.